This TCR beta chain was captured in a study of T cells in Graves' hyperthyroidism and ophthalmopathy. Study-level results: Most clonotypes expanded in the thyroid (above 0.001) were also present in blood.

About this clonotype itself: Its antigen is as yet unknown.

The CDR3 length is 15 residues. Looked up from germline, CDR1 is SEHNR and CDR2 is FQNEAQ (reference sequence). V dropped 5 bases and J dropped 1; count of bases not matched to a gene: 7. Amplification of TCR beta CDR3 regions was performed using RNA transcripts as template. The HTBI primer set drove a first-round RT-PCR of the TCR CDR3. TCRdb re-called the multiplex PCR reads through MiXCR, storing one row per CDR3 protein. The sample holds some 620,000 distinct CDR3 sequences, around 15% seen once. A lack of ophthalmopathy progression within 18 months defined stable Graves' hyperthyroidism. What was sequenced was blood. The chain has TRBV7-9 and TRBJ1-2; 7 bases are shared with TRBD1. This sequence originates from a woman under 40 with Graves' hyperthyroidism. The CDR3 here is CASSRDYRGNYGYTF. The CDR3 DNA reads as TGTGCCAGCAGCCGCGATTACAGGGGTAACTATGGCTACACCTTC.